The rows below give T cell receptor beta chains drawn from one sample of a study of sequential checkpoint blockade in melanoma. The table came from immunoSEQ multiplex PCR; TCRdb's copy has only in-frame clones and leaves some out. The table lists 30,000 to 40,000 clones, approximately 84% of them singletons. This sample comprised CD8+ T cells sorted from blood (inferred from file names), obtained from a patient given nivolumab and ipilimumab in sequence. Every receptor here comes from a human donor with melanoma. Each CDR3 is given with its conserved first and last residue. The D gene is left open where the match is weak. Size is stated for part of the rows, as once, few or many counts, or as a class when the clone is expanded.

J gene,CDR3 length,V gene,D gene,clone size,CDR3 protein,CDR3 DNA
TRBJ2-6,15,TRBV6-5,-,-,CASSYGSSGANVLTF,TGTGCCAGCAGTTATGGTAGCTCTGGGGCCAACGTCCTGACTTTC
TRBJ2-1,12,TRBV7-8,TRBD1,-,CASSPTGVEQFF,TGTGCCAGCAGCCCGACAGGGGTCGAGCAGTTCTTC
TRBJ2-1,15,TRBV6-5,TRBD1,-,CASSYGQGAYNEQFF,TGTGCCAGCAGTTACGGGCAGGGGGCCTACAATGAGCAGTTCTTC
TRBJ2-2,15,TRBV9,TRBD2,-,CASSVGGSDAGELFF,TGTGCCAGCAGCGTCGGCGGGAGCGATGCCGGGGAGCTGTTTTTT
TRBJ2-7,13,TRBV2,-,-,CASSEPSIYEQYF,TGTGCCAGCAGTGAACCTAGCATCTACGAGCAGTACTTC
TRBJ2-1,20,TRBV19,-,-,CASSIDLFSGLLRSLDEQFF,TGTGCCAGTAGTATCGACCTTTTTTCGGGACTCCTGCGGTCTCTCGATGAGCAGTTCTTC
TRBJ2-7,13,TRBV4-1,-,-,CASSQERTYEQYF,TGCGCCAGCAGCCAAGAGCGGACCTACGAGCAGTACTTC
TRBJ2-7,13,TRBV6-6,-,-,CASSYSSSYEQYF,TGTGCCAGCAGTTACTCTTCGAGCTACGAGCAGTACTTC
TRBJ1-5,17,TRBV27,TRBD1,-,CASSLSGQGASVGPQHF,TGTGCCAGCAGTTTATCGGGACAGGGGGCGTCTGTCGGGCCCCAGCATTTT
TRBJ1-1,15,TRBV2,-,once,CASKQGRVGNTEAFF,TGTGCCAGTAAACAGGGAAGGGTGGGGAACACTGAAGCTTTCTTT
TRBJ2-7,16,TRBV9,TRBD2,few,CASSHGDSGGADEQYF,TGCGCCAGCAGCCATGGGGATAGCGGGGGGGCGGACGAGCAGTACTTC
TRBJ2-3,14,TRBV27,-,-,CASSPTSITDTQYF,TGTGCCAGCAGTCCGACATCCATCACAGATACGCAGTATTTT
TRBJ1-1,15,TRBV7-9,-,few,CASSATGGVNTEAFF,TGTGCCAGCAGCGCCACTGGCGGGGTGAACACTGAAGCTTTCTTT
TRBJ2-7,13,TRBV27,-,-,CACSAQGPYEQYF,TGTGCCTGCTCGGCACAGGGCCCCTACGAGCAGTACTTC
TRBJ2-3,16,TRBV5-6,-,-,CASSSAGRDSTDTQYF,TGTGCCAGCAGCTCAGCCGGACGGGATAGCACAGATACGCAGTATTTT
TRBJ1-2,14,TRBV5-1,-,once,CASSLGSPGEGYTF,TGCGCCAGCAGCTTGGGATCCCCGGGGGAGGGCTACACCTTC
TRBJ2-5,18,TRBV28,-,-,CASSLSLARTIDQETQYF,TGTGCCAGCAGTTTATCCCTTGCCCGGACAATAGATCAAGAGACCCAGTACTTC
TRBJ2-7,14,TRBV5-1,TRBD1,-,CASSPGQGEYEQYF,TGCGCCAGCAGCCCGGGACAGGGAGAGTACGAGCAGTACTTC
TRBJ2-7,14,TRBV4-1,-,-,CASSQGDSSYEQYF,TGCGCCAGCAGCCAAGGGGACTCATCCTACGAGCAGTACTTC
TRBJ1-5,14,TRBV28,TRBD1,-,CASTLDRINQPQHF,TGTGCCAGCACCCTGGACAGGATAAATCAGCCCCAGCATTTT
TRBJ2-7,14,TRBV13,TRBD2,-,CASSLGGRSSEQYF,TGTGCCAGCAGCTTAGGCGGGAGGAGTTCCGAGCAGTACTTC
TRBJ2-1,15,TRBV5-1,TRBD2,-,CASSLLGGTYNEQFF,TGCGCCAGCAGCTTGTTGGGGGGGACCTACAATGAGCAGTTCTTC
TRBJ1-2,14,TRBV7-9,-,-,CASSSPEWYYGYTF,TGTGCCAGCAGCTCCCCTGAGTGGTACTATGGCTACACCTTC
TRBJ2-7,16,TRBV5-6,TRBD1,-,CASSLGVAGGSYEQYF,TGTGCCAGCAGCTTGGGGGTGGCAGGGGGCTCCTACGAGCAGTACTTC
TRBJ2-1,15,TRBV7-9,-,few,CASSKQVSSYNEQFF,TGTGCCAGCAGTAAACAGGTTAGCTCCTACAATGAGCAGTTCTTC
TRBJ2-7,16,TRBV4-1,TRBD2,once,CASSQDWAGGTYEQYF,TGCGCCAGCAGCCAAGATTGGGCGGGAGGAACCTACGAGCAGTACTTC
TRBJ2-5,16,TRBV11-2,TRBD2,-,CASSLALAGNQETQYF,TGTGCCAGCAGCTTAGCACTAGCGGGAAACCAAGAGACCCAGTACTTC
TRBJ2-7,16,TRBV4-1,TRBD2,-,CASSQAQTSGSYEQYF,TGCGCCAGCAGCCAAGCCCAAACTAGCGGGAGCTACGAGCAGTACTTC
TRBJ2-3,15,TRBV28,TRBD2,-,CASSFRGRGTDTQYF,TGTGCCAGCAGTTTTCGGGGGAGGGGCACAGATACGCAGTATTTT
TRBJ2-7,14,TRBV4-1,-,-,CASSQEQASYEQYF,TGCGCCAGCAGCCAAGAACAGGCCTCCTACGAGCAGTACTTC
TRBJ2-7,16,TRBV28,-,-,CASSPRTVPNYYEQYF,TGTGCCAGCAGTCCGCGGACAGTTCCGAATTACTACGAGCAGTACTTC